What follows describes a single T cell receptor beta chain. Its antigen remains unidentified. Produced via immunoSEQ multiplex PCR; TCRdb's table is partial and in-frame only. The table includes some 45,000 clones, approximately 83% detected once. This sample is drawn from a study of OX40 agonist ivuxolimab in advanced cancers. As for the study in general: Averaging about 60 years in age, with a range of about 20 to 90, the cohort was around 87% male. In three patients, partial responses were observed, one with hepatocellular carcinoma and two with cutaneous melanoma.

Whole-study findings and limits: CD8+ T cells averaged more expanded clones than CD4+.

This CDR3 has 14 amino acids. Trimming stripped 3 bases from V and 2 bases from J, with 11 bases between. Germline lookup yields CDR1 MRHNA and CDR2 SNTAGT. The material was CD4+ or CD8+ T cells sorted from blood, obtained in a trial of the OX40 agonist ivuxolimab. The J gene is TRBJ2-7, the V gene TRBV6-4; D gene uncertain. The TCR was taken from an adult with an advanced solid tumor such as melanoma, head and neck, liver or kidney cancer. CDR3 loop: CASSEAPRTYEQYF. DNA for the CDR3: TGTGCCAGCAGTGAAGCGCCCCGTACCTACGAGCAGTACTTC.